This entry lists 28 T cell receptor beta chains sequenced from one sample in a study of cytomegalovirus exposure and HLA in healthy donors. Primers included in the PCR were 60 Vbeta and 13 Jbeta primers. Here immunoSEQ multiplex PCR was the method, and the copy in TCRdb shows in-frame clones only, minus some. The sample consists of about 170,000 clones, approximately 84% of them appearing once. The specimen was PBMCs. These receptors were taken from a man aged 30 to 39 in good health and CMV-seropositive.

The genes are TRBV10-3 and TRBJ1-4, with TRBD1 identical over 9 bases. Germline V gene data show CDR1 as ENHRY and CDR2 as SYGVKD. This CDR3 contains 17 residues. The J segment lost 0 bases and the V segment lost 10 bases, leaving 12 bases of the junction unmatched. The CDR3 sequence: CASRRGTGLTTNEKLFF. In nucleotides, the CDR3 is TGTGCCAGCAGACGAGGGACAGGGTTGACAACTAATGAAAAACTGTTTTTT.

The chain carries TRBV25-1 and TRBJ1-3; D is perhaps TRBD2 (6 bases). The tail of the sequence fits TRBJ2-2 better, so the J call may be wrong. The CDR3 runs to 15 residues. Per germline, CDR1 MGHDK and CDR2 SYGVNS. For the CDR3, the DNA is TGTGCCAGCAGTGAACTAGCGATGAACACCGGGGAGCTGTTTTTT. This codes for CASSELAMNTGELFF.

The chain employs TRBV27 and TRBJ2-1; TRBD2 matches at 14 bases. Losses at the gene ends were 5 bases for V and 2 bases for J; bases not matched to a gene: 8. The CDR3 is 18 residues long. The germline CDR1 and CDR2 sequences are MNHEY and SMNVEV (reference sequence). The CDR3 DNA sequence: TGTGCCAGCAGTCTGGGACTAGCGGGAGTACAAACCTACAATGAGCAGTTCTTC. This translates into CASSLGLAGVQTYNEQFF.

V is TRBV18 and J is TRBJ1-2, with TRBD1 matching 7 bases. CDR3 length: 13 amino acids. V was pared by 5 bases and J by 3 bases, with 3 bases of the junction left unmatched. Germline V CDR1 and CDR2: KGHSH, LQKENI. CDR3 residues: CASSSTGDYGYTF. The DNA for the CDR3 is TGTGCCAGCTCATCTACAGGGGACTATGGCTACACCTTC.

V is TRBV7-2 and J is TRBJ2-7; 13 positions match TRBD2. Germline V gene data show CDR1 as SGHTA and CDR2 as FQGNSA. With 4 bases clipped from V and 7 bases from J, the junction kept 7 bases outside the gene matches. This CDR3 has 15 amino acids. The CDR3 sequence: CASSWTSGSPREQYF. DNA for the CDR3: TGTGCCAGCAGCTGGACTAGCGGGAGCCCTAGGGAGCAGTACTTC.

V gene TRBV5-1 combines with J gene TRBJ1-2, with no clear D. The CDR3 is 12 amino acids. Trimming took 4 bases from V and 6 from J, leaving 10 bases between them. Germline CDR1 SGHRS, CDR2 YFSETQ. The CDR3 sequence is CASSQTRDGYTF. Written as DNA, the CDR3 is TGCGCCAGCAGCCAGACGCGGGATGGCTACACCTTC.

This clone turned up a few times. The CDR3 DNA reads TGCGCCAGCAGCCAAGGCCCGGGATTGGGAGAAAAACTGTTTTTT. This gives the protein CASSQGPGLGEKLFF. The V and J genes are TRBV4-3 and TRBJ1-4; no reliable D call. Germline-derived CDR1 and CDR2 are LGHNA and YSLEER. CDR3 length: 15 amino acids. V gave up 1 base and J gave up 8 bases, with 14 bases separating them.

This clone was seen only a few times. The junction departs from germline at one end; a sequencing error may be responsible. The V gene is TRBV30, the J gene TRBJ2-7, with a weak D call TRBD2 (5 bases). The CDR3 runs 13 residues. Germline V lookup: CDR1 GTSNPN, CDR2 SVGIG (reference sequence). CDR3 loop: CAWSLSASDEQYF. The CDR3 DNA reads TGTGCCTGGAGTCTTAGCGCCTCCGACGAGCAGTACTTC.

V is TRBV18 and J is TRBJ2-7; D is possibly TRBD2 (5 bases). The CDR3 totals 14 residues. Germline CDR1 and CDR2: KGHSH and LQKENI. Trimming stripped 6 bases from V and 2 bases from J, with 14 bases between. CDR3 in DNA: TGTGCCAGCTCCTGGAGGAGAGAGGCCTACGAGCAGTACTTC. This sequence encodes CASSWRREAYEQYF.

The chain uses TRBV25-1 and TRBJ2-3, with D tentatively TRBD2 (6 bases). The CDR3 sequence is 14 residues long. Germline V lookup: CDR1 MGHDK, CDR2 SYGVNS. Trimming shortened V by 1 base and J by 4 bases, and 9 bases separated the two germline ends. The CDR3 DNA reads TGTGCCAGCAGTGAATGGGGGGTCGCAGATACGCAGTATTTT. The encoded protein is CASSEWGVADTQYF.

The chain links TRBV18 to TRBJ1-2; D possibly corresponds to TRBD1 (5 bases). V gave up 5 bases and J gave up 4 bases, with 8 bases separating them. This CDR3 is built from 12 residues. Germline V gene data show CDR1 as KGHSH and CDR2 as LQKENI. The CDR3 DNA is TGTGCCAGCTCAGCTGACAGCTATGGCTACACCTTC. This translates into CASSADSYGYTF.

This clone was counted once. The rearrangement uses TRBV2 and TRBJ2-7; D is possibly TRBD1 (5 bases). The CDR3 sequence is 14 residues long. The V gene's germline CDR1 is SNHLY and CDR2 FYNNEI. V lost 0 bases and J lost 3, with 9 bases in between. Written as DNA, the CDR3 is TGTGCCAGCAGTGAAGCCGGAGACAGCTACGAGCAGTACGTC. Translation: CASSEAGDSYEQYV.

This clone has more than one count but fewer than ten. The V gene is TRBV10-1, the J gene TRBJ1-5, with D uncertain. The CDR3 has 15 residues. Germline CDR1 WNHNN, CDR2 SYGVQD (reference sequence). Between the trimmed V and J ends, which lost 9 bases and 0 bases, there was a span of 15 bases. This chain's CDR3 is CASSQDSYSNQPQHF. The CDR3 DNA reads TGCGCCAGTAGTCAGGACTCTTATAGCAATCAGCCCCAGCATTTT.

The chain links TRBV25-1 to TRBJ2-1; 8 nucleotides line up with TRBD1. Trimming cost V 6 bases and J 6 bases; bases outside gene matches: 4. In germline, CDR1 is MGHDK, CDR2 SYGVNS. CDR3 length: 13 amino acids. The CDR3 nucleotides are TGTGCCAGCAGGGACAGGGTGCGCAATGAGCAGTTCTTC. Amino acids: CASRDRVRNEQFF.

The chain is built from TRBV5-4 and TRBJ2-1; D may be TRBD1 (6 bases). The CDR3 sequence is 16 residues long. V gave up 1 base and J gave up 4 bases, with 15 bases separating them. From germline, CDR1 is SGHNT and CDR2 YYREEE (reference sequence). This CDR3 is CASSLRQAATYNEQFF. The CDR3 DNA sequence: TGTGCCAGCAGCTTGCGACAGGCAGCCACGTACAATGAGCAGTTCTTC.

The genes are TRBV9 and TRBJ2-7, with TRBD2 matching over 10 bases. This CDR3 region has 15 residues. V shed 0 bases and J 6 bases; nucleotides not matched to a gene: 6. In germline, CDR1 is SGDLS, CDR2 YYNGEE. The CDR3 bases are TGTGCCAGCAGCGTAGACCTAGCGGGAGATATCGAGCAGTACTTC. Translating it yields CASSVDLAGDIEQYF.

The chain recombines TRBV11-3 with TRBJ1-1, with D unclear. The germline CDR1 and CDR2 sequences are SGHNT and YENEEA. CDR3 size: 12 residues. Trimming shortened V by 0 bases and J by 4 bases, and 3 bases separated the two germline ends. Here the CDR3 reads CASSLDLTEAFF. DNA of the CDR3: TGTGCCAGCAGCTTAGATCTCACTGAAGCTTTCTTT.

Only one count was recorded for this clone. The gene calls are TRBV27 and TRBJ2-1; D might be TRBD2 (6 bases). CDR1 and CDR2 (germline): MNHEY, SMNVEV (reference sequence). The CDR3 spans 16 residues. V shed 6 bases and J shed 0 bases, with 15 bases lying between them. The CDR3: CASRKVGGGSYNEQFF. CDR3 DNA: TGTGCCAGCAGAAAGGTCGGGGGAGGCTCCTACAATGAGCAGTTCTTC.

The rearrangement links TRBV7-2 to TRBJ2-7; D is ambiguous. V was cut by 1 base and J by 2 bases, with 6 bases left in between. This CDR3 is built from 13 residues. The germline CDR1 and CDR2 sequences are SGHTA and FQGNSA. The CDR3 is CASSLEPAYEQYF. The CDR3 DNA sequence: TGTGCCAGCAGCTTAGAACCGGCCTACGAGCAGTACTTC.

This clone appeared once. V gene TRBV29-1 combines with J gene TRBJ2-1, with TRBD1 identical over 7 bases. V trimming: 7 bases; J trimming: 4 bases; junction bases outside the gene matches: 4. Germline CDR1 is SQVTM and CDR2 is ANQGSEA. The CDR3 sequence is 12 residues long. CDR3 DNA sequence: TGCAGCGCCGGACAGGTTTACAATGAGCAGTTCTTC. This encodes CSAGQVYNEQFF.

The rearrangement joins TRBV19 to TRBJ1-2; D unresolved. There are 14 residues in the CDR3. Trimming took off 5 bases at V and 4 bases at J, with 14 bases between the two ends. Germline CDR1 reads LNHDA; CDR2 reads SQIVND (reference sequence). CDR3 bases: TGTGCCAGTAGTCCCTATTTCGTCGCCTATGGCTACACCTTC. Translating it yields CASSPYFVAYGYTF.

The rearrangement uses TRBV5-6 and TRBJ1-2, with D possibly being TRBD1 (5 bases). The CDR3 totals 12 residues. Looked up from germline, CDR1 is SGHDT and CDR2 is YYEEEE. V was pared by 4 bases and J by 8 bases, with 12 bases between. CDR3 sequence: CASSIHRGGYTF. CDR3 DNA sequence: TGTGCCAGCAGCATTCATCGGGGGGGCTACACCTTC.

This clone has just one count. This chain connects TRBV9 to TRBJ2-2; 12 nucleotides line up with TRBD2. This CDR3 is built from 18 residues. Trimming cost V 0 bases and J 5 bases; bases outside gene matches: 8. Germline loops: CDR1 SGDLS, CDR2 YYNGEE. The CDR3 coding sequence is TGTGCCAGCAGCGTAGGGGCTAGCGGGAGGGCCGATACCGGGGAGCTGTTTTTT. This translates into CASSVGASGRADTGELFF.

The genes are TRBV14 and TRBJ2-2; D not certain. The CDR3 is 13 amino acids. Germline CDR1 and CDR2: SGHDN and FVKESK. V was trimmed by 1 base and J by 4 bases, leaving 4 bases between them. The DNA for the CDR3 is TGTGCCAGCAGCCAAGCCCTCACCGGGGAGCTGTTTTTT. It is translated as CASSQALTGELFF.

This chain uses TRBV9 with TRBJ2-3, with no clear D. CDR1 SGDLS and CDR2 YYNGEE come from the germline V gene. V was pared by 4 bases and J by 4 bases, with 13 bases between. The length of the CDR3 is 14 residues. CDR3 loop: CASSFQTQADTQYF. The CDR3 DNA reads TGTGCCAGCAGCTTCCAAACCCAGGCAGATACGCAGTATTTT.

The gene calls are TRBV19 and TRBJ1-5; no definite D call. The germline V gene has CDR1 LNHDA and CDR2 SQIVND (reference sequence). This CDR3 has 15 residues. Trimming removed 4 bases from V and 3 bases from J, with 13 bases in between. In nucleotides, the CDR3 is TGTGCCAGTAGTACCTCAAAGGGAGTCAATCAGCCCCAGCATTTT. Its translation is CASSTSKGVNQPQHF.

There are a few counts of this clone. The rearrangement uses TRBV2 and TRBJ1-4; D is undetermined. CDR1 is SNHLY and CDR2 is FYNNEI in the germline V gene. V lost 6 bases and J lost 5, with 7 bases in between. The CDR3 has 12 residues. The CDR3, as DNA: TGTGCCAGCAGGCCCGCGAATGAAAAACTGTTTTTT. It yields the protein CASRPANEKLFF.

A few counts support this clone. The chain uses TRBV6-1 and TRBJ1-1; tentative D call: TRBD1 (6 bases). Trimming took off 1 base at V and 3 bases at J, with 9 bases between the two ends. The CDR3 is made up of 14 amino acids. The germline CDR1 and CDR2 sequences are MNHNS and SASEGT. CDR3 nucleotide sequence: TGTGCCAGCAGTGAAGGGGGGGGCCACACTGAAGCTTTCTTT. Translating it yields CASSEGGGHTEAFF.